A selection of T cell receptor beta chains follows, all from one sample in a study of cytomegalovirus exposure and HLA in healthy donors. This table comes from immunoSEQ multiplex PCR, and its TCRdb copy is limited to in-frame clones, with some not included. The sample consists of about 110,000 clones, over 65% of them appearing once. Specimen: PBMCs. The receptors stem from a woman in her twenties or thirties in good health and CMV-seronegative. Both conserved end residues are trimmed from each CDR3.

j_call	v_call	cdr3_aa
TRBJ1-4	TRBV28	ASSLAGDFATNEKLF
TRBJ2-3	TRBV18	ASSPRGTSGDTQY
TRBJ2-2	TRBV29-1	SVEWGGGGELF
TRBJ1-2	TRBV30	AWSEQVYGYT
TRBJ2-1	TRBV11-3	ASSSRLAGLNEQF
TRBJ2-7	TRBV6-1	ASPGGPREQY
TRBJ1-2	TRBV7-2	ASSWDSTTNYGYT
TRBJ1-1	TRBV5-4	ASSRGGGSTEAF
TRBJ2-7	TRBV29-1	SVQTSSYEQY
TRBJ2-7	TRBV27	ASSLKDSSYEQY
TRBJ2-7	TRBV7-2	ASSLRVGTGNSEQY
TRBJ2-7	TRBV10-3	AISDLAGLYEQY
TRBJ2-5	TRBV5-4	ASSSTQGAKTQY
TRBJ2-1	TRBV6-7	ASSWGGAYNEQF
TRBJ1-1	TRBV28	ASSPRTESTNTEAF
TRBJ2-1	TRBV9	ASSEADEQF
TRBJ2-7	TRBV9	ASSVGSRTVYEQY
TRBJ1-2	TRBV5-6	ASSFSGDGYT
TRBJ2-7	TRBV4-2	ASSQVSSSEQY
TRBJ2-3	TRBV6-1	ASTQGSRTDTQY
TRBJ1-1	TRBV28	ASSLFAGGTEAF
TRBJ1-1	TRBV23-1	ASSHPQTGTEAF
TRBJ1-6	TRBV4-1	ASSPITGASPLH
TRBJ1-6	TRBV28	ASSLYRENSPLH
TRBJ2-5	TRBV4-2	ASSQTSDRATETQY
TRBJ1-3	TRBV18	ASSADSSGNTIY
TRBJ2-7	TRBV7-6	ASSLAVLAGSEQY
TRBJ2-2	TRBV19	ASRTTGELF
TRBJ2-3	TRBV6-1	ASSDGQGASDTQY
TRBJ2-7	TRBV25-1	ASSAQLSFYEQY
TRBJ1-1	TRBV2	AIKTGVLRLTEAF
TRBJ1-2	TRBV9	ASSVDGLDYGYT
TRBJ1-2	TRBV7-2	ASSLDRSNYGYT
TRBJ1-4	TRBV5-1	ASSLSVREKLF
TRBJ1-5	TRBV19	ASGTVRQGAFQPQH
TRBJ2-7	TRBV27	ASSPRQGAGYEQY
TRBJ2-7	TRBV28	ASRPGQSLEQY
TRBJ2-7	TRBV10-3	AISGTSVGYEQY
TRBJ1-5	TRBV4-1	ASSDARRSNQPQH
TRBJ1-5	TRBV15	ATSRDSGGSQPQH
TRBJ1-1	TRBV5-4	ASSPENRNTEAF